These 22 T cell receptor beta chains were sequenced from one sample in a study of shared clonotypes between healthy human individuals. CD45RO negativity and positive selection for CCR7 defined naive CD8 cells, a population that excluded terminally differentiated effector memory CD45RA+ cells. TCRdb's copy holds only in-frame clones and misses some; the assay was immunoSEQ multiplex PCR. The top ten clones hold 1.5% to 2% of a sample with over 2,000,000 clones, around 93% of them seen once. The sequencing sample was made of naive CD8+ T cells from PBMCs. These receptors originate from a man between 18 and 35 years old in good health. Some clones in this sample may be carry-over from other donors' samples.

The chain links TRBV27 to TRBJ1-5; D call uncertain. Germline V gene data show CDR1 as MNHEY and CDR2 as SMNVEV (reference sequence). The CDR3 totals 14 residues. Between the trimmed V and J ends, which lost 3 bases and 7 bases, there was a span of 13 bases. The CDR3 sequence is CASSFAAVRQPQHF. DNA for the CDR3: TGTGCCAGCAGTTTCGCAGCGGTACGACAGCCCCAGCATTTT.

Concerning this clone: This sample includes further DNA sequences coding for the same CDR3. The chain recombines TRBV27 with TRBJ2-5; the D gene is possibly TRBD1 (6 bases). Germline CDR1 MNHEY, CDR2 SMNVEV (reference sequence). Trimming removed 6 bases from V and 1 base from J, with 12 bases in between. CDR3 length: 14 amino acids. The CDR3 nucleotides are TGTGCCAGCAGCTTAAGACAGGCCCAAGAGACCCAGTACTTC. This translates into CASSLRQAQETQYF.

The chain couples TRBV19 to TRBJ2-7; D remains unclear. The CDR3 is made up of 15 amino acids. Per germline, CDR1 LNHDA and CDR2 SQIVND (reference sequence). The V gene lost 2 bases and the J gene lost 7 bases, with 18 bases spanning the gap. The CDR3 sequence is CASSINPSGISEQYF. Written as DNA, the CDR3 is TGTGCCAGTAGTATAAACCCTAGTGGGATAAGTGAGCAGTACTTC.

V usage is TRBV5-5 and J usage is TRBJ1-1, with TRBD1 as a possible D gene (5 bases). Trimming removed 4 bases from V and 6 bases from J, with 13 bases in between. Germline V CDR1 and CDR2: SGHKS, YYEKEE (reference sequence). The CDR3 runs to 13 residues. The CDR3 region has the DNA TGTGCCAGCAGCCCCAACAGGAATCCTGAAGCTTTCTTT. Protein product: CASSPNRNPEAFF.

This chain joins TRBV5-6 and TRBJ2-7; unclear D gene. Germline V CDR1 and CDR2: SGHDT, YYEEEE. V gave up 0 bases and J gave up 4 bases, with 17 bases separating them. This CDR3 has 16 residues. CDR3 sequence: CASSLGTGSEDYEQYF. The CDR3 nucleotides are TGTGCCAGCAGCTTGGGAACCGGGTCAGAAGATTACGAGCAGTACTTC.

This clone was observed once. This chain links TRBV4-1 with TRBJ2-4, with a possible D match to TRBD2 (5 bases). The length of the CDR3 is 16 residues. Per the germline V gene, CDR1 is MGHRA and CDR2 is YSYEKL. The ends were cut back, 3 bases at V and 1 base at J, with 13 bases in the middle. The CDR3 loop is CASSQGSRGAKNIQYF. CDR3 nucleotide sequence: TGCGCCAGCAGCCAGGGATCCCGGGGTGCCAAAAACATTCAGTACTTC.

The V call is TRBV10-3, the J call TRBJ2-1, with 7 bases lining up with TRBD1. V was pared by 6 bases and J by 4 bases, with 6 bases of the junction left unmatched. Per germline, CDR1 ENHRY and CDR2 SYGVKD. The CDR3 totals 14 residues. The CDR3 region has the DNA TGTGCCATCAGCGAGCCGGGACAGTACAATGAGCAGTTCTTC. It is translated as CAISEPGQYNEQFF.

V usage is TRBV5-5 and J usage is TRBJ1-5, with 8 bases lining up with TRBD1. CDR1 and CDR2 from the germline V gene are SGHKS and YYEKEE (reference sequence). This CDR3 has 16 amino acids. The J segment lost 6 bases and the V segment lost 4 bases, leaving 12 bases of the junction unmatched. In DNA form, the CDR3 reads TGTGCCAGCAGCCCTGAATGGACAGGGTGGTTTCAGCCCCAGCATTTT. Encoded protein: CASSPEWTGWFQPQHF.

This clone was seen just once. This sequence joins TRBV13 and TRBJ2-1; D gene unclear. The CDR3 contains 14 residues. With 5 bases removed from V and 8 bases from J, the gap between germline ends came to 16 bases. Germline assignment: CDR1 PRHDT and CDR2 FYEKMQ (reference sequence). The CDR3 bases are TGTGCCAGCAGCCCCACTGGGCCCGACCATGAGCAGTTCTTC. Translation gives CASSPTGPDHEQFF.

The rearrangement uses TRBV7-9 and TRBJ1-2; 9 bases map to TRBD1. The CDR3 covers 14 residues. The V gene's germline CDR1 is SEHNR and CDR2 FQNEAQ (reference sequence). V gave up 3 bases and J gave up 7 bases; unmatched junction bases: 6. CDR3 region: CASSLDRGGVGYTF. CDR3 nucleotides: TGTGCCAGCAGCTTGGACAGGGGTGGCGTTGGCTACACCTTC.

Here the CDR3 reads CASSQDLAGRVGELFF. The CDR3 DNA sequence: TGCGCCAGCAGCCAAGACCTAGCGGGACGGGTCGGGGAGCTGTTTTTT. The chain couples TRBV4-3 to TRBJ2-2; TRBD2 matches 9 bases. This CDR3 is built from 16 residues. Germline V gene sequence: CDR1 LGHNA, CDR2 YSLEER. V dropped 0 bases and J dropped 7; count of bases not matched to a gene: 6.

The chain joins TRBV27 to TRBJ2-5, with 7 nucleotides matching TRBD2. Germline CDR1 and CDR2: MNHEY and SMNVEV (reference sequence). This CDR3 has 17 residues. Trimming at V came to 6 bases and at J to 0 bases, leaving 13 bases not matched to a gene. The CDR3 sequence: CASSLGLGLPYQETQYF. The CDR3 region has the DNA TGTGCCAGCAGCCTCGGGTTGGGACTACCGTACCAAGAGACCCAGTACTTC.

The genes are TRBV6-4 and TRBJ2-1; D not certain. The CDR3 is 16 amino acids. V was pared by 0 bases and J by 6 bases, with 15 bases between. Germline CDR1 reads MRHNA; CDR2 reads SNTAGT. CDR3 protein: CASSDSPAAPFNEQFF. The CDR3 nucleotides read TGTGCCAGCAGTGACTCGCCAGCCGCTCCTTTCAATGAGCAGTTCTTC.

This chain uses TRBV7-9 with TRBJ2-1; no definite D call. The germline V gene encodes CDR1 SEHNR and CDR2 FQNEAQ (reference sequence). Deletions cut 2 bases from V and 5 bases from J, with 4 bases between. This CDR3 spans 12 amino acids. Written as DNA, the CDR3 is TGTGCCAGCAGCTTACCGAACAATGAGCAGTTCTTC. Translating it yields CASSLPNNEQFF.

The rearrangement joins TRBV7-9 to TRBJ1-1; TRBD1 is a possible D gene (6 bases). The CDR3 is 13 amino acids. With 7 bases removed from V and 6 bases from J, the gap between germline ends came to 15 bases. Germline loops: CDR1 SEHNR, CDR2 FQNEAQ (reference sequence). The CDR3 loop is CASTPIDRSEAFF. The CDR3 coding sequence is TGTGCCAGCACCCCAATCGACAGGTCTGAAGCTTTCTTT.

The chain links TRBV27 to TRBJ2-1, with 9 positions matching TRBD2. The CDR3 consists of 17 residues. After removal of 5 bases from V and 8 bases from J, the junction contained 16 bases not matched to a gene. Germline V gene lookup returns CDR1 MNHEY and CDR2 SMNVEV (reference sequence). The CDR3 DNA reads as TGTGCCAGCAGTCCAGAGCAAATAGCGGGAGTTAGGGATGAGCAGTTCTTC. Its protein is CASSPEQIAGVRDEQFF.

Remarks on this clone: This sample also contains other DNA sequences that code for the same CDR3. The chain carries TRBV19 and TRBJ2-5; D is undetermined. The V and J ends lost 0 bases and 5 bases respectively, with 7 bases between them. The germline V gene has CDR1 LNHDA and CDR2 SQIVND (reference sequence). The CDR3 has 13 amino acids. In nucleotides, the CDR3 is TGTGCCAGTAGTATAGATTCGGAGGAGACCCAGTACTTC. The encoded protein is CASSIDSEETQYF.

The V gene is TRBV6-1, the J gene TRBJ1-1; 8 bases are shared with TRBD1. CDR1 MNHNS and CDR2 SASEGT come from the germline V gene. The length of the CDR3 is 14 residues. The V and J ends lost 3 bases and 5 bases, in that order; junction bases with no gene match: 5. The CDR3 reads CASSDDRGSTEAFF. The CDR3 DNA is TGTGCCAGCAGTGACGACAGGGGTTCTACTGAAGCTTTCTTT.

The gene calls are TRBV27 and TRBJ2-7, with D perhaps TRBD1 (7 bases). CDR1 and CDR2 (germline): MNHEY, SMNVEV (reference sequence). Trimming pared 7 bases from V and 4 bases from J, leaving 14 bases between. The CDR3 is 13 amino acids. CDR3 sequence reads: CASIESGGYEQYF. As DNA, the CDR3 is TGTGCCAGCATCGAGTCAGGGGGGTACGAGCAGTACTTC.

The rearrangement links TRBV14 to TRBJ2-6; D might be TRBD1 (6 bases). The CDR3 has 17 residues. Deletions cut 9 bases from V and 0 bases from J, with 18 bases between. Germline lookup yields CDR1 SGHDN and CDR2 FVKESK. The CDR3 nucleotides are TGTGCCAGAGCCGAGGACAGACCAAGCTCTGGGGCCAACGTCCTGACTTTC. It translates to CARAEDRPSSGANVLTF.

The rearrangement links TRBV6-5 to TRBJ2-7; D is perhaps TRBD1 (5 bases). The germline V gene encodes CDR1 MNHEY and CDR2 SVGAGI. The CDR3 spans 13 residues. V was shortened by 5 bases and J by 3 bases, with 11 bases between the two germline ends. The CDR3 DNA reads as TGTGCCAGCAGTCAGGGTTACCTCTACGAGCAGTACTTC. Translating it yields CASSQGYLYEQYF.

A single count supports this clone. The same CDR3 also results from other DNA sequences found in this sample. The genes are TRBV13 and TRBJ2-3; weak D call: TRBD2 (5 bases). The CDR3 sequence is 12 residues long. From germline, CDR1 is PRHDT and CDR2 FYEKMQ (reference sequence). Trimming stripped 4 bases from V and 5 bases from J, with 7 bases between. The DNA of the CDR3 is TGTGCCAGCAGCTCTCGGGGAGATACGCAGTATTTT. Translated, it gives CASSSRGDTQYF.